This T cell receptor (beta chain) came from a study of blood T cells in healthy people across ages. Whole-study findings and limits: Roughly linearly, TCR beta diversity per million T cells fell as age increased.

Germline V gene data show CDR1 as SEHNR and CDR2 as FQNEAQ (reference sequence). Deletions cut 7 bases from V and 8 bases from J, with 17 bases between. CDR3 length: 13 amino acids. The second PCR ran about 6 to 11 cycles with a sample-barcoded 5' primer and J-beta primers. MiXCR was run by TCRdb on the 5' RACE reads, yielding one entry per CDR3 protein. The sample consists of some 1.5 million distinct CDR3 sequences, approximately 43% of them appearing once. This clonotype was observed a few times. The antigen is unknown. Isolating PBMCs gave at least 6 million of these cells per sample. There were at least 6 micrograms of total RNA extracted from every sample.

This clonotype was obtained from a woman younger than 35 in good health. The sample consisted of blood. The rearrangement uses TRBV7-9 and TRBJ1-1; no clear D gene. In DNA form, the CDR3 reads TGTGCCAGCACCGATCGAAGGAACCTCGAAGCTTTCTTT. It encodes CASTDRRNLEAFF.